The 18 T cell receptor beta chains in this list originate from one sample, sequenced in a study of blood T cell repertoires in COVID-19. Produced via immunoSEQ multiplex PCR; TCRdb's table is partial and in-frame only. Among fewer than 200,000 clones listed, roughly nine tenths were seen once. The material sequenced was peripheral blood. The receptors were gathered from a man aged 55 to 69 with acute or convalescent COVID-19.

The chain carries TRBV18 and TRBJ1-5, with D possibly being TRBD1 (5 bases). The germline V and J ends were trimmed by 5 bases and 7 bases, with 12 bases remaining between them. CDR1 and CDR2 from the germline V gene are KGHSH and LQKENI. CDR3 length equals 13 residues. The CDR3 coding sequence is TGTGCCAGCTCAGGGGGGGTTGGGCAGCCCCAGCATTTT. Its translation: CASSGGVGQPQHF.

The J gene is TRBJ2-3, the V gene TRBV6-1, with D possibly being TRBD2 (6 bases). V shed 2 bases and J shed 0 bases, with 9 bases lying between them. CDR1 and CDR2 (germline): MNHNS, SASEGT. The length of the CDR3 is 15 residues. CDR3 sequence reads: CASSEMGLSTDTQYF. In DNA, the CDR3 is TGTGCCAGCAGTGAAATGGGACTTAGCACAGATACGCAGTATTTT.

This chain connects TRBV25-1 to TRBJ1-1, with D perhaps matching TRBD1 (5 bases). CDR3 size: 16 residues. Germline V gene lookup returns CDR1 MGHDK and CDR2 SYGVNS. The ends were cut back, 4 bases at V and 3 bases at J, with 18 bases in the middle. The CDR3 sequence: CASSGGRSGRDTEAFF. In nucleotides, the CDR3 is TGTGCCAGCAGTGGTGGACGGTCCGGCAGGGACACTGAAGCTTTCTTT.

J is TRBJ1-3 and V is TRBV11-2; D gene uncertain. The germline V gene encodes CDR1 SGHAT and CDR2 FQNNGV. With 4 bases removed from V and 4 bases from J, the gap between germline ends came to 5 bases. The CDR3 runs to 12 residues. CDR3 DNA sequence: TGTGCCAGCAGCTCGGAGGGAAACACCATATATTTT. This translates into CASSSEGNTIYF.

The chain carries TRBV27 and TRBJ2-7, with 7 bases aligning to TRBD1. This CDR3 comprises 15 residues. Germline V gene sequence: CDR1 MNHEY, CDR2 SMNVEV (reference sequence). The V gene end was trimmed by 5 bases and the J gene end by 2 bases; junction bases not matched to a gene: 9. This CDR3 is CASSLTGDRAYEQYF. For the CDR3, the DNA is TGTGCCAGCAGTCTCACAGGGGATCGGGCCTACGAGCAGTACTTC.

The chain recombines TRBV7-8 with TRBJ1-2; 7 bases align to TRBD1. The CDR3 length is 12 residues. The V gene's germline CDR1 is SGHVS and CDR2 FQNEAQ. The V segment lost 6 bases and the J segment 6 bases; nucleotides outside the gene matches: 4. CDR3 sequence reads: CASRKQGDGYTF. CDR3 DNA sequence: TGTGCCAGCAGGAAGCAGGGGGATGGCTACACCTTC.

The genes are TRBV9 and TRBJ1-4, with 10 bases that match TRBD1. The CDR3 is 16 residues long. Losses at the gene ends were 4 bases for V and 4 bases for J; bases not matched to a gene: 7. CDR1 and CDR2 (germline): SGDLS, YYNGEE. The CDR3 coding sequence is TGTGCCAGCAGCCCCAGACAGGGGGCGGGTAATGAAAAACTGTTTTTT. This encodes CASSPRQGAGNEKLFF.

The chain recombines TRBV4-2 with TRBJ1-4, with a weak D call TRBD1 (5 bases). Trimming pared 0 bases from V and 6 bases from J, leaving 14 bases between. Germline V CDR1 and CDR2: LGHNA, YNFKEQ. The CDR3 contains 16 residues. CDR3 coding DNA: TGTGCCAGCAGCCAAGAGGGGGGTGGGTCTTATGAAAAACTGTTTTTT. Translating it yields CASSQEGGGSYEKLFF.

This chain joins TRBV11-3 and TRBJ2-3, with TRBD1 matching 9 bases. CDR3 length: 15 amino acids. Germline V lookup: CDR1 SGHNT, CDR2 YENEEA. Trimming removed 4 bases from V and 1 base from J; junction bases left unmatched: 3. The CDR3 coding sequence is TGTGCCAGCAGCTCCCGGGACAGGGGCACAGATACGCAGTATTTT. This translates into CASSSRDRGTDTQYF.

The V call is TRBV28, the J call TRBJ2-7, with D uncertain. Per germline, CDR1 MDHEN and CDR2 SYDVKM. With 6 bases removed from V and 2 bases from J, the gap between germline ends came to 5 bases. The CDR3 sequence is 11 residues long. Here the CDR3 reads CASSLTYEQYF. CDR3 DNA sequence: TGTGCCAGCAGCCTAACCTACGAGCAGTACTTC.

The V call is TRBV5-6, the J call TRBJ1-2; 10 bases align to TRBD1. The CDR3 has 15 amino acids. Germline V gene sequence: CDR1 SGHDT, CDR2 YYEEEE. Unmatched junction bases numbered 5, after V lost 4 bases and J lost 2 bases. The CDR3 DNA reads as TGTGCCAGCAGCACCGGACAGGGGGGGAACTATGGCTACACCTTC. This sequence encodes CASSTGQGGNYGYTF.

The genes are TRBV11-2 and TRBJ1-2; tentatively, D is TRBD1 (5 bases). CDR3 length equals 14 residues. V shed 4 bases and J shed 8 bases, with 17 bases lying between them. Per germline, CDR1 SGHAT and CDR2 FQNNGV. The CDR3 sequence is CASSSLGGLQGYTF. The DNA of the CDR3 is TGTGCCAGCAGCTCGCTGGGGGGACTGCAGGGCTACACCTTC.

J is TRBJ2-7 and V is TRBV9; 8 nucleotides align to TRBD2. V lost 3 bases, J lost 3 bases, and 5 bases stayed unmatched. The CDR3 sequence is 14 residues long. Germline lookup yields CDR1 SGDLS and CDR2 YYNGEE. This chain's CDR3 is CASSGGLGNYEQYF. CDR3 nucleotide sequence: TGTGCCAGCAGCGGGGGACTAGGAAACTACGAGCAGTACTTC.

The rearrangement uses TRBV5-6 and TRBJ1-2, with 7 bases identical to TRBD1. The V and J ends lost 0 bases and 2 bases, in that order; junction bases with no gene match: 4. Germline V CDR1 and CDR2: SGHDT, YYEEEE. This CDR3 contains 15 residues. CDR3 amino acids: CASSLAGTANYGYTF. The DNA for the CDR3 is TGTGCCAGCAGCTTGGCCGGGACAGCCAACTATGGCTACACCTTC.

Written as DNA, the CDR3 is TGTGCCAGCAGCCCCCGGGACAGGGGGGTCTATGGCTACACCTTC. This sequence encodes CASSPRDRGVYGYTF. This chain uses TRBV7-2 with TRBJ1-2; the match to TRBD1 covers 11 bases. Trimming at V came to 5 bases and at J to 4 bases, leaving 6 bases not matched to a gene. CDR1 and CDR2 (germline): SGHTA, FQGNSA. The CDR3 length is 15 residues.

The V call is TRBV18, the J call TRBJ1-2; D is perhaps TRBD1 (5 bases). This CDR3 has 15 amino acids. The germline gives CDR1 KGHSH, CDR2 LQKENI. V lost 6 bases and J 2 bases, leaving 16 bases between the germline ends. The CDR3 spells CASSPSVRTNYGYTF. The CDR3 DNA is TGTGCCAGCTCCCCGTCGGTGAGGACAAACTATGGCTACACCTTC.

The gene calls are TRBV29-1 and TRBJ1-1; D might be TRBD1 (5 bases). The CDR3 covers 12 residues. CDR1 SQVTM and CDR2 ANQGSEA come from the germline V gene. V lost 4 bases, J lost 1 base, and 7 bases lay in between. The CDR3 loop is CSVAQANTEAFF. The CDR3 DNA follows: TGCAGCGTTGCACAGGCGAACACTGAAGCTTTCTTT. The whole variable domain, remainder taken from reference TRBV29-1 and TRBJ1-1, is SAVISQKPSRDICQRGTSLTIQCQVDSQVTMMFWYRQQPGQSLTLIATANQGSEATYESGFVIDKFPISRPNLTFSTLTVSNMSPEDSSIYLCSVAQANTEAFFGQGTRLTVV.

This clone was counted a single time. V is TRBV7-6 and J is TRBJ2-1, with 8 bases lining up with TRBD2. V lost 4 bases and J lost 4; bases outside the gene matches: 9. CDR1 is SGHVS, CDR2 FNYEAQ, per germline. CDR3 length: 16 amino acids. CDR3 amino acids: CASSSYGGGLYNEQFF. CDR3 bases: TGTGCCAGCAGCTCGTACGGGGGGGGACTATACAATGAGCAGTTCTTC.